These 9 T cell receptor beta chains originate from one sample sequenced in a study of blood T cell repertoires in COVID-19. Method: immunoSEQ multiplex PCR; TCRdb's copy keeps in-frame clones and lacks some. The repertoire holds 150,000 to 200,000 clones, about four fifths seen once, with 3% to 3.5% in the top ten. The sequencing input was PBMCs or T cells enriched from blood (not recorded which). Receptor source: a woman aged 55 to 70 who had recovered from COVID-19.

The V gene is TRBV11-1, the J gene TRBJ2-3, with 8 bases identical to TRBD2. The CDR3 runs to 17 residues. CDR1 and CDR2 (germline): SGHAT, FQDESV (reference sequence). V dropped 0 bases and J dropped 0; count of bases not matched to a gene: 5. Written as DNA, the CDR3 is TGTGCCAGCAGCTTAGCGCTAGGCGGGGGGAGCACAGATACGCAGTATTTT. Translated: CASSLALGGGSTDTQYF. Full variable domain (outside the CDR3, taken from reference TRBV11-1 and TRBJ2-3): EAEVAQSPRYKITEKSQAVAFWCDPISGHATLYWYRQILGQGPELLVQFQDESVVDDSQLPKDRFSAERLKGVDSTLKIQPAELGDSAMYLCASSLALGGGSTDTQYFGPGTRLTVL.

The V call is TRBV7-3, the J call TRBJ2-3, with a possible D match to TRBD2 (6 bases). Trimming took off 5 bases at V and 2 bases at J, with 11 bases between the two ends. The CDR3 sequence is 14 residues long. From germline, CDR1 is SGHTA and CDR2 FQGTGA. The CDR3 sequence: CASSRGTSTDTQYF. CDR3 coding DNA: TGTGCCAGCAGCCGTGGGACTTCCACAGATACGCAGTATTTT.

This clone was counted once. The genes are TRBV6-5 and TRBJ2-5; 12 bases map to TRBD2. V trimming: 6 bases; J trimming: 8 bases; junction bases outside the gene matches: 4. Germline V gene sequence: CDR1 MNHEY, CDR2 SVGAGI. The CDR3 runs to 13 residues. This CDR3 reads CASRATSGGTQYF. DNA of the CDR3: TGTGCCAGCAGGGCGACTAGCGGGGGTACCCAGTACTTC.

The chain carries TRBV19 and TRBJ2-6; 7 bases agree with TRBD2. Germline lookup yields CDR1 LNHDA and CDR2 SQIVND (reference sequence). The CDR3 totals 18 residues. With V trimmed by 8 bases and J by 0 bases, 13 bases remained unmatched. The CDR3 DNA reads as TGTGCCAGTGGGGGGAGGGATGTCCGCAGCTCTGGGGCCAACGTCCTGACTTTC. Protein sequence: CASGGRDVRSSGANVLTF.

The J gene is TRBJ1-2, the V gene TRBV25-1, with D uncertain. The ends were cut back, 2 bases at V and 4 bases at J, with 17 bases in the middle. The CDR3 spans 16 residues. Germline V gene lookup returns CDR1 MGHDK and CDR2 SYGVNS. CDR3 DNA: TGTGCCAGCAGTGAACCCCGCTTGGGCGGGATCTATGGCTACACCTTC. Translation gives CASSEPRLGGIYGYTF.

This clone appeared once. This chain joins TRBV5-8 and TRBJ1-4; D is perhaps TRBD1 (6 bases). The V end was cut by 4 bases, the J end by 0 bases, with 16 bases between. The CDR3 covers 17 residues. CDR1 is SGHTS and CDR2 is YDEGEE in the germline V gene. The CDR3: CASSEGGRGATNEKLFF. DNA of the CDR3: TGTGCCAGCAGCGAGGGGGGCCGGGGGGCAACTAATGAAAAACTGTTTTTT.

This clone has only a few counts. This chain links TRBV7-2 with TRBJ1-1; D gene ambiguous. The CDR3 consists of 15 residues. V was shortened by 2 bases and J by 5 bases, with 15 bases between the two germline ends. The germline V gene has CDR1 SGHTA and CDR2 FQGNSA. This CDR3 is CASSLSPGSGTEAFF. The CDR3 nucleotides read TGTGCCAGCAGCTTATCTCCTGGGAGTGGGACTGAAGCTTTCTTT.

The table lists this clone with a few counts. The chain joins TRBV6-1 to TRBJ2-1; D may be TRBD1 (6 bases). Germline V gene data show CDR1 as MNHNS and CDR2 as SASEGT. The CDR3 runs 14 residues. The V and J ends lost 3 bases and 9 bases respectively, with 15 bases between them. The CDR3: CASSEDRGKGEQFF. CDR3 DNA sequence: TGTGCCAGCAGTGAGGACAGAGGGAAGGGTGAGCAGTTCTTC.

This clone was recorded once. The rearrangement links TRBV4-1 to TRBJ1-5; D call uncertain. V was shortened by 0 bases and J by 6 bases, with 6 bases between the two germline ends. Germline V gene data show CDR1 as MGHRA and CDR2 as YSYEKL. The CDR3 is made up of 13 amino acids. The CDR3 nucleotides are TGCGCCAGCAGCCAAGATCACGGTCAGCCCCAGCATTTT. Encoded protein: CASSQDHGQPQHF.